These T cell receptor beta chains were read from a single sample in a study of beta chain features in type 1 diabetes. The repertoire was sequenced with immunoSEQ multiplex PCR; TCRdb's copy has only in-frame clones and lacks some. The table includes around 320,000 clones, roughly 15% detected once. The sample taken for sequencing was central memory CD4+ T cells from blood. Receptor source: a young man in good health. The CDR3 runs from the conserved cysteine through the conserved F or W. The order of the fields is clone size, D gene, J gene, V gene, CDR3 DNA, CDR3 protein. The D gene is left open where the match is weak. Clone size appears in some rows only: once, few, many, or a class for an expanded clone.

NA	TRBD2	TRBJ2-1	TRBV29-1	TGCAGCGTTTCTAGCGGGACGAGCTCCTACAATGAGCAGTTCTTC	CSVSSGTSSYNEQFF
NA	NA	TRBJ2-2	TRBV7-2	TGTGCCAGCAGCTTAGCGTGGTCGAACACCGGGGAGCTGTTTTTT	CASSLAWSNTGELFF
NA	NA	TRBJ2-4	TRBV5-4	TGTGCCAGCAGCCGGCAAGAGGGACTCGGCAAAAACATTCAGTACTTC	CASSRQEGLGKNIQYF
many	TRBD1	TRBJ1-2	TRBV7-9	TGTGCCAGCAGCTCAGGGACAGGGAACTATGGCTACACCTTC	CASSSGTGNYGYTF
NA	NA	TRBJ1-1	TRBV4-1	TGCGCCAGCAGCCAAGTACCGGGGTCAAAGAGGACTGAAGCTTTCTTT	CASSQVPGSKRTEAFF
many	NA	TRBJ1-4	TRBV5-6	TGTGCCAGCAGCTTGATCCAGGCTGAAAAACTGTTTTTT	CASSLIQAEKLFF
NA	TRBD1	TRBJ1-6	TRBV4-3	TGCGCCAGCAGCCGGAACTTAGACAGGGGGCTTTCACCCCTCCACTTT	CASSRNLDRGLSPLHF
NA	NA	TRBJ2-5	TRBV28	TGTGCCAGCAGTCGGAGGGAGACCCAGTACTTC	CASSRRETQYF
few	NA	TRBJ2-5	TRBV7-2	TGTGCCAGCAGCTTAACCATCAGCGAGACCCAGTACTTC	CASSLTISETQYF
many	TRBD2	TRBJ2-5	TRBV10-3	TGTGCCATCAGTGGGCTAGCGGGAGTAGGAGAGACCCAGTACTTC	CAISGLAGVGETQYF
few	NA	TRBJ2-5	TRBV9	TGTGCCAGCAGCGTAGCCCTCACAGAGACCCAGTACTTC	CASSVALTETQYF
NA	NA	TRBJ2-3	TRBV10-3	TGTGCCCATCGGGGGGCCACAGATACGCAGTATTTT	CAHRGATDTQYF
NA	NA	TRBJ1-6	TRBV6-4	TGTGCCATCAAGGATCCCGGCCCCGCTAATTCACCCCTCCACTTT	CAIKDPGPANSPLHF
NA	NA	TRBJ2-3	TRBV6-6	TGTGCCAGCAGTGTAACAGGGATCACAGATACGCAGTATTTT	CASSVTGITDTQYF
NA	NA	TRBJ1-2	TRBV6-5	TGTGCCAGCAGTCCGACAGGAGCTAACTATGGCTACACCTTC	CASSPTGANYGYTF
NA	TRBD2	TRBJ2-3	TRBV18	TGTGCCAGCTCAGTGCGGACTAGCGGGAGCGCAGATACGCAGTATTTT	CASSVRTSGSADTQYF
NA	NA	TRBJ2-5	TRBV4-1	TGCGCCAGCAGCCGCGACAGGTTCAAAGAGACCCAGTACTTC	CASSRDRFKETQYF
NA	NA	TRBJ1-6	TRBV7-9	TGTGCCAGCACCTTAAGGGGGGGAAACGATGGGAATTCACCCCTCCACTTT	CASTLRGGNDGNSPLHF
NA	NA	TRBJ2-2	TRBV6-1	TGTGCCAGCGGCGAGGGCATCTTGGGGGAGCTGTTTTTT	CASGEGILGELFF
few	NA	TRBJ1-5	TRBV30	TGTGCCTGGAGCGCACAGGAGTTTAGACAGCCCCAGCATTTT	CAWSAQEFRQPQHF
NA	NA	TRBJ2-5	TRBV7-2	TGTGCCAGCAGCTATCCGGCGGGGTTACAAGAGACCCAGTACTTC	CASSYPAGLQETQYF
NA	TRBD2	TRBJ2-2	TRBV28	TGTGCCAGCAGTCCTCCTGGACTAGGTGGAACCGGGGAGCTGTTTTTT	CASSPPGLGGTGELFF
NA	TRBD2	TRBJ2-5	TRBV5-1	TGCGCCAGCAGCATGGGGACTAGCGGCCAAGAGACCCAGTACTTC	CASSMGTSGQETQYF
few	NA	TRBJ2-5	TRBV7-2	TGTGCCAGCAGCTTAAGTGCGGGAGAGACCCAGTACTTC	CASSLSAGETQYF
NA	NA	TRBJ1-4	TRBV5-4	TGTGCCAGCAGCATTTGGGGGCCGCTCCGGGAAAAACTGTTTTTT	CASSIWGPLREKLFF
NA	NA	TRBJ1-1	TRBV29-1	TGCAGCGTAGGGAGGGAGACTGAAGCTTTCTTT	CSVGRETEAFF
NA	TRBD1	TRBJ1-1	TRBV7-2	TGTGCCAGCAGGCAAAAGACAGGGGCGAACACTGAAGCTTTCTTT	CASRQKTGANTEAFF
many	NA	TRBJ1-1	TRBV11-2	TGTGCCAGCACGCCGGGCGGCGCGGCTTTCTTT	CASTPGGAAFF
few	TRBD2	TRBJ2-3	TRBV4-2	TGTGCCAGCAGCTCGTCCCTAGCGGGGGGGGCCGATACGCAGTATTTT	CASSSSLAGGADTQYF
few	NA	TRBJ2-2	TRBV5-1	TGCGCCAGCAGCTTGGGCCCTGTTGGCGCCGGGGAGCTGTTTTTT	CASSLGPVGAGELFF
NA	NA	TRBJ2-7	TRBV5-4	TGTGCCAGCAGCGACGTCCGGGGGGAGCAGTACTTC	CASSDVRGEQYF
NA	NA	TRBJ1-2	TRBV5-1	TGCGCCAGCAGCTTGTCTTGGGGGAGTGACGGCTACACCTTC	CASSLSWGSDGYTF
NA	NA	TRBJ1-5	TRBV6-5	TGTGCCAGCAGTTACCGGCACGGTCAGCCCCAGCATTTT	CASSYRHGQPQHF
few	NA	TRBJ1-1	TRBV2	TGTGCCAGCAGCGACAGAGGAAGCAACACTGAAGCTTTCTTT	CASSDRGSNTEAFF
NA	TRBD1	TRBJ1-2	TRBV5-1	TGCGCCAGCAGCTCGGGACAGGGAGGATATGGCTACACCTTC	CASSSGQGGYGYTF
NA	NA	TRBJ1-2	TRBV23-1	TGCGCCAGCAGTCAATCCCCTTGCAGCCTACTAACTAACTATGGCTACACCTTC	CASSQSPCSLLTNYGYTF
few	NA	TRBJ2-5	TRBV29-1	TGCAGCAGCAGGACAGACAATGCCGGAGGGACCCAGTACTTC	CSSRTDNAGGTQYF
NA	NA	TRBJ1-4	TRBV14	TGTGCCAGCAGCCACTTTTTTGACGGAAATGAAAAACTGTTTTTT	CASSHFFDGNEKLFF
NA	NA	TRBJ2-5	TRBV7-2	TGTGCCAGCAGCCTCCGACTTTACCAAGAGACCCAGTACTTC	CASSLRLYQETQYF
NA	NA	TRBJ1-1	TRBV11-1	TGTGCCAGCTACGGATCCCGGTGGGACACTGAAGCTTTCTTT	CASYGSRWDTEAFF
few	NA	TRBJ1-1	TRBV19	TGTGCCAGTACCAAAGGGCGGGTGAACACTGAAGCTTTCTTT	CASTKGRVNTEAFF
few	NA	TRBJ1-6	TRBV27	TGTGCCAGCAAGGCCCCCAGGGGTAGGTCACCCCTCCACTTT	CASKAPRGRSPLHF
NA	TRBD1	TRBJ1-5	TRBV11-3	TGTGCCAGCAGCTTAGGGGACAGGCGCTTCCAGCCCCAGCATTTT	CASSLGDRRFQPQHF
NA	NA	TRBJ2-2	TRBV4-2	TGTGCCAGCAGCCAAGTAGGGATTGGCACCGGGGAGCTGTTTTTT	CASSQVGIGTGELFF
NA	NA	TRBJ1-4	TRBV2	TGTGCCAGCCAGAAGGACAGACGAAATGAAAAACTGTTTTTT	CASQKDRRNEKLFF